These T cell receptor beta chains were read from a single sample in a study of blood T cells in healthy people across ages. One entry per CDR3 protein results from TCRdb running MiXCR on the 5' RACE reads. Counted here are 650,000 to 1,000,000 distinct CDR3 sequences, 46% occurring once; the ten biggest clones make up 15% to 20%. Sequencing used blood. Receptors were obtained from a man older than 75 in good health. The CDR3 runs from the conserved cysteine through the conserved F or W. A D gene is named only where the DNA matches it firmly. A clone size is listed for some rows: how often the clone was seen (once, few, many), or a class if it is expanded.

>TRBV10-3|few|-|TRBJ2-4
TGTGCCATCAGTGAGTCAGGCAACCGGGCGGCCAAAAACATTCAGTACTTC
CAISESGNRAAKNIQYF
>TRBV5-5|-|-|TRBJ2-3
TGTGCCAGCAGAGGGGGGGGACTTAGCACAGATACGCAGTATTTT
CASRGGGLSTDTQYF
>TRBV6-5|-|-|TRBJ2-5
TGTGCCAGCAGTTCCGACCTAGTGGACGGTGAGACCCAGTACTTC
CASSSDLVDGETQYF
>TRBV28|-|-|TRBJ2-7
TGCGCCAGCAGTAACGGCCTGGCGGGACACTCCTACGAGCAGTACTTC
CASSNGLAGHSYEQYF
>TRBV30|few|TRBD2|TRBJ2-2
TGTGCCTCCCCCGGACTAGGGACCGGGGAGCTGTTTTTT
CASPGLGTGELFF
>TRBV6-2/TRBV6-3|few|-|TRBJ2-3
TGTGCCAGCAGTTTCACCAAAATCGCGGATACGCAGTATTTT
CASSFTKIADTQYF
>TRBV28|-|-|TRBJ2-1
TGTGCCAGCAGTTTATACTCTGGGGCAGGAGATGAGCAGTTCTTC
CASSLYSGAGDEQFF
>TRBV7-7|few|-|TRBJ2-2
TGTGCCAGCAGACTTAACTCGGCGTCTGTGGAGCTGTTTTTT
CASRLNSASVELFF
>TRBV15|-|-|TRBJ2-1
TGTGCCACCAGCAGAGACCTTCTAGCGCTAGTCTACAATGAGCAGTTCTTC
CATSRDLLALVYNEQFF
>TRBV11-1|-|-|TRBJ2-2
TGTGCCAGCAGCTATCTGATTACCGGGGAGCTGTTTTTT
CASSYLITGELFF